Listed below are T cell receptor beta chains from one sample, sequenced in a study of molecular identifiers for immune sequencing clone quantification. TCRdb itself ran the PCR reads through MiXCR, one entry per CDR3 protein. The table lists about 10,000 distinct CDR3 sequences, approximately 19% of them singletons. The material sequenced was naive CD8+ T cells from blood, with Jurkat cell RNA spiked in. All receptors derive from a human donor in good health. Some libraries in this study had Jurkat cell RNA spiked in. Both conserved end residues are part of each CDR3.

j_call: TRBJ2-3
cdr3_length: 17
v_call: TRBV15
cdr3_aa: CATSNPVGGRGQDTQYF

j_call: TRBJ2-3
cdr3_length: 18
v_call: TRBV27
cdr3_aa: CASSLQFGADPHTDTQYF

j_call: TRBJ2-5
cdr3_length: 13
v_call: TRBV10-3
cdr3_aa: CAIKDSMMETQYF

j_call: TRBJ2-7
cdr3_length: 11
v_call: TRBV29-1
cdr3_aa: CSVGGFYEQYF

j_call: TRBJ1-4
cdr3_length: 15
v_call: TRBV19
cdr3_aa: CASSPGTATNEKLFF

j_call: TRBJ2-3
cdr3_length: 17
v_call: TRBV7-9
cdr3_aa: CASSGFAVTPDTDTQYF

j_call: TRBJ2-1
cdr3_length: 15
v_call: TRBV24-1
cdr3_aa: CATSDPRLADNEQFF

j_call: TRBJ1-4
cdr3_length: 14
v_call: TRBV15
cdr3_aa: CATSRDRGGEKLFF

j_call: TRBJ2-7
cdr3_length: 15
v_call: TRBV27
cdr3_aa: CASSAGTGSSYEQYF

j_call: TRBJ2-2
cdr3_length: 14
v_call: TRBV6-2/TRBV6-3
cdr3_aa: CASSLTILDGELFF

j_call: TRBJ2-7
cdr3_length: 14
v_call: TRBV5-6
cdr3_aa: CASSLGQGSHEQYF

j_call: TRBJ1-1
cdr3_length: 14
v_call: TRBV19
cdr3_aa: CASTPGQGASWAFF

j_call: TRBJ2-2
cdr3_length: 11
v_call: TRBV30
cdr3_aa: CAWRVTGELFF

j_call: TRBJ2-5
cdr3_length: 14
v_call: TRBV7-9
cdr3_aa: CASSLEGLVETQHF

j_call: TRBJ2-7
cdr3_length: 15
v_call: TRBV11-2
cdr3_aa: CASSLEVGISYEQYF

j_call: TRBJ2-6
cdr3_length: 16
v_call: TRBV18
cdr3_aa: CASSPTQGVGTNVLTF

j_call: TRBJ2-1
cdr3_length: 17
v_call: TRBV2
cdr3_aa: CASPGQALNLRYNEQFF

j_call: TRBJ2-3
cdr3_length: 14
v_call: TRBV27
cdr3_aa: CASTPDRATDTQYF

j_call: TRBJ2-5
cdr3_length: 14
v_call: TRBV28
cdr3_aa: CASRTIAGQETQYF

j_call: TRBJ2-7
cdr3_length: 15
v_call: TRBV28
cdr3_aa: CASSLLGASPYEQYF

j_call: TRBJ2-5
cdr3_length: 14
v_call: TRBV14
cdr3_aa: CASSQVPGSETQYF

j_call: TRBJ2-7
cdr3_length: 13
v_call: TRBV7-2
cdr3_aa: CASSSHPSYEQYF

j_call: TRBJ2-7
cdr3_length: 15
v_call: TRBV5-1
cdr3_aa: CASSLNSGTSSEQYF

j_call: TRBJ2-7
cdr3_length: 13
v_call: TRBV4-3
cdr3_aa: CASSQGHGYEQYF

j_call: TRBJ1-1
cdr3_length: 13
v_call: TRBV20-1
cdr3_aa: CSAPDGGLTEAFF

j_call: TRBJ1-6
cdr3_length: 12
v_call: TRBV3-1
cdr3_aa: CASSQINSPLHF

j_call: TRBJ2-1
cdr3_length: 13
v_call: TRBV19
cdr3_aa: CATSPSSYNEQFF

j_call: TRBJ2-1
cdr3_length: 12
v_call: TRBV7-8
cdr3_aa: CASSGLINEQFF

j_call: TRBJ2-7
cdr3_length: 13
v_call: TRBV7-6
cdr3_aa: CASSLNGGYEQYF

j_call: TRBJ2-7
cdr3_length: 14
v_call: TRBV20-1
cdr3_aa: CSASPPADSYEQYF

j_call: TRBJ1-1
cdr3_length: 12
v_call: TRBV28
cdr3_aa: CATSAPNTEAFF

j_call: TRBJ1-3
cdr3_length: 14
v_call: TRBV19
cdr3_aa: CATSWTGSGNTIYF

j_call: TRBJ1-1
cdr3_length: 16
v_call: TRBV29-1
cdr3_aa: CSVRLVQGGSDTEAFF

j_call: TRBJ2-2
cdr3_length: 13
v_call: TRBV12-5
cdr3_aa: CASGLFETGELFF

j_call: TRBJ2-7
cdr3_length: 14
v_call: TRBV7-9
cdr3_aa: CASSNSGSGHEQYF

j_call: TRBJ2-7
cdr3_length: 14
v_call: TRBV5-4
cdr3_aa: CASSEEGGLYEQYF

j_call: TRBJ2-3
cdr3_length: 17
v_call: TRBV6-1
cdr3_aa: CASSDDPLAGLGDTQYF

j_call: TRBJ2-1
cdr3_length: 17
v_call: TRBV6-4
cdr3_aa: CASSDSWREVGYNEQFF

j_call: TRBJ2-7
cdr3_length: 14
v_call: TRBV28
cdr3_aa: CASSFGTGYYEQYF

j_call: TRBJ1-5
cdr3_length: 12
v_call: TRBV29-1
cdr3_aa: CSVRQDNQPQHF

j_call: TRBJ2-7
cdr3_length: 12
v_call: TRBV28
cdr3_aa: CASSLRTGEQYF

j_call: TRBJ1-1
cdr3_length: 15
v_call: TRBV25-1
cdr3_aa: CASRWQTGWNTEAFF

j_call: TRBJ2-3
cdr3_length: 13
v_call: TRBV24-1
cdr3_aa: CATSDMGFDAQYF

j_call: TRBJ2-7
cdr3_length: 13
v_call: TRBV20-1
cdr3_aa: CSASGSLTYEQYF

j_call: TRBJ2-1
cdr3_length: 17
v_call: TRBV4-2
cdr3_aa: CASSQGRGTQTINEQFF

j_call: TRBJ2-2
cdr3_length: 16
v_call: TRBV28
cdr3_aa: CASRTYREQDTGELFF

j_call: TRBJ2-2
cdr3_length: 11
v_call: TRBV19
cdr3_aa: CASRAAGELFF

j_call: TRBJ2-7
cdr3_length: 13
v_call: TRBV6-5
cdr3_aa: CASSSAPGYEQYF

j_call: TRBJ2-7
cdr3_length: 14
v_call: TRBV15
cdr3_aa: CATSRAPSPYEQYF

j_call: TRBJ2-7
cdr3_length: 14
v_call: TRBV11-2
cdr3_aa: CASSNPGQSYEQYF

j_call: TRBJ2-3
cdr3_length: 17
v_call: TRBV3-1
cdr3_aa: CASSQDVWEVSTDTQYF

j_call: TRBJ2-7
cdr3_length: 14
v_call: TRBV6-5
cdr3_aa: CTSSYRQGSYEQYF

j_call: TRBJ2-7
cdr3_length: 14
v_call: TRBV7-9
cdr3_aa: CASSLALVAYEQYF